Shown below are 7 T cell receptor beta chains from a single sample sequenced in a study of blood T cells in healthy people across ages. A second PCR, run for about 7 to 11 cycles, used a sample-barcoded 5' primer plus a J-beta primer mix. TCRdb itself ran the 5' RACE reads through MiXCR, one entry per CDR3 protein. The sample yields about 730,000 distinct CDR3 sequences, approximately 43% seen once. The source material was blood. Receptors originate from a woman aged 55-69 years in good health.

This clonotype was observed a handful of times. The gene calls are TRBV5-6 and TRBJ1-2, with D unclear. Trimming pared 0 bases from V and 0 bases from J, leaving 6 bases between. The CDR3 consists of 14 residues. Germline CDR1 is SGHDT and CDR2 is YYEEEE. The CDR3 here is CASSLDGSNYGYTF. Here the CDR3 DNA reads TGTGCCAGCAGCTTGGACGGTTCTAACTATGGCTACACCTTC. Supplemented by reference TRBV5-6 and TRBJ1-2, the full variable domain reads DAGVTQSPTHLIKTRGQQVTLRCSPKSGHDTVSWYQQALGQGPQFIFQYYEEEERQRGNFPDRFSGHQFPNYSSELNVNALLLGDSALYLCASSLDGSNYGYTFGSGTRLTVV.

This clonotype was seen ten or more times. V is TRBV6-5 and J is TRBJ2-5, with 16 bases aligning to TRBD2. Trimming took 5 bases from V and 11 from J; bases not matched to a gene: 11. Germline CDR1 MNHEY, CDR2 SVGAGI. The CDR3 contains 16 residues. CDR3 DNA sequence: TGTGCCAGCAGTCCTCCGGGACTAGCGGGAGGGTTGGAGCAGTACTTC. Its protein product is CASSPPGLAGGLEQYF.

This clonotype has only one observation. J is TRBJ2-5 and V is TRBV25-1; TRBD2 might be the D (5 bases). Trimming stripped 6 bases from V and 0 bases from J, with 11 bases between. From germline, CDR1 is MGHDK and CDR2 SYGVNS. The CDR3 contains 14 residues. The CDR3 DNA is TGTGCCAGCAGCGAAATCGGGAACCAAGAGACCCAGTACTTC. This sequence encodes CASSEIGNQETQYF.

In its sample, this clonotype was seen many times. This may arise from a read error, as a much more abundant clone is one base away. CDR3 sequence reads: CSAIEGLASNEQYF. CDR3 DNA: TGCAGTGCCATCGAGGGTCTAGCGAGCAATGAGCAGTACTTC. The genes are TRBV20-1 and TRBJ2-5, with D possibly matching TRBD2 (6 bases). CDR1 and CDR2 from the germline V gene are DFQATT and SNEGSKA (reference sequence). The germline V and J ends were trimmed by 6 bases and 11 bases, with 25 bases remaining between them. There are 14 residues in the CDR3.

V usage is TRBV9 and J usage is TRBJ2-1; 9 bases are a match to TRBD2. The CDR3 is made up of 15 amino acids. CDR1 SGDLS and CDR2 YYNGEE come from the germline V gene. With 0 bases clipped from V and 6 bases from J, the junction kept 4 bases outside the gene matches. The CDR3 bases are TGTGCCAGCAGCGTAGATCCTAGCGGGATCAATGAGCAGTTCTTC. This gives the protein CASSVDPSGINEQFF.

The rearrangement uses TRBV5-1 and TRBJ2-3, with D possibly being TRBD2 (5 bases). The germline V gene has CDR1 SGHRS and CDR2 YFSETQ. Trimming pared 7 bases from V and 0 bases from J, leaving 15 bases between. The CDR3 totals 15 residues. Here the CDR3 reads CASGLQGGSTDTQYF. Written as DNA, the CDR3 is TGCGCCAGCGGCCTCCAAGGAGGTAGCACAGATACGCAGTATTTT.

This clonotype was counted many times. The J gene is TRBJ1-2, the V gene TRBV6-2 or TRBV6-3; 7 positions match TRBD1. Germline V gene data show CDR1 as MNHEY and CDR2 as SVGEGT. With V trimmed by 6 bases and J by 2 bases, 6 bases remained unmatched. The CDR3 is made up of 14 amino acids. CDR3 protein: CASSYRQGNYGYTF. The DNA of the CDR3 is TGTGCCAGCAGCTATCGACAGGGAAACTATGGCTACACCTTC.